Shown below are 6 T cell receptor beta chains from a single sample sequenced in a study of vaccination and CD4 T cells after COVID-19. The Oncomine TCR Beta short-read assay generated sequence data from the DNA of cultured CD4+ T cells. MiXCR, applied by TCRdb to the PCR reads, yields one record per CDR3 protein. The sample consists of 9,500 to 13,000 distinct CDR3 sequences, approximately 46% of them appearing once. Treatment defined: roughly 10-day PBMC culture with coronavirus spike peptide pools or control peptides (ViraFEST assay). No antigen is known for these receptors. The sequenced sample consisted of CD4+ T cells from blood, cultured in vitro. These receptors originate from a human donor who had recovered from COVID-19.

This clonotype has more than one count but fewer than ten. The chain carries TRBV4-1 and TRBJ2-7, with 8 nucleotides matching TRBD1. With V trimmed by 2 bases and J by 1 base, 4 bases remained unmatched. Germline loops: CDR1 MGHRA, CDR2 YSYEKL. The CDR3 loop spans 15 amino acids. The CDR3 DNA is TGCGCCAGCAGCCAACGGGACAGGCTTTCCTACGAGCAGTACTTC. It translates to CASSQRDRLSYEQYF.

The V gene is TRBV7-6, the J gene TRBJ1-1; D is uncertain. CDR1 SGHVS and CDR2 FNYEAQ come from the germline V gene. The CDR3 totals 15 residues. With 7 bases removed from V and 5 bases from J, the gap between germline ends came to 20 bases. The CDR3 reads CASTTVGSVGTEAFF. CDR3 DNA sequence: TGTGCCAGCACCACAGTAGGCTCAGTTGGGACTGAAGCTTTCTTT. Based on the CDR3 plus reference TRBV7-6 and TRBJ1-1, the full variable domain is GAGVSQSPRYKVTKRGQDVALRCDPISGHVSLYWYRQALGQGPEFLTYFNYEAQQDKSGLPNDRFSAERPEGSISTLTIQRTEQRDSAMYRCASTTVGSVGTEAFFGQGTRLTVV.

In this sample, this clonotype turned up a few times. The rearrangement uses TRBV7-2 and TRBJ1-1; D is uncertain. The CDR3 runs to 15 residues. CDR1 is SGHTA, CDR2 FQGNSA, per germline. The germline V and J ends were trimmed by 1 base and 11 bases, with 20 bases remaining between them. This CDR3 is CASSLGIQTSSGAFF. For the CDR3, the DNA is TGTGCCAGCAGCTTAGGAATCCAGACCTCCTCGGGGGCTTTCTTT.

This chain connects TRBV19 to TRBJ1-2; tentatively, D is TRBD1 (5 bases). CDR1 LNHDA and CDR2 SQIVND come from the germline V gene (reference sequence). This CDR3 spans 15 amino acids. Trimming cost V 6 bases and J 0 bases, with 14 bases left between them. CDR3 sequence reads: CASRDGAVSNYGYTF. The DNA for the CDR3 is TGTGCCAGTAGAGATGGGGCCGTTTCTAACTATGGCTACACCTTC. Full variable domain (rest looked up from reference TRBV19 and TRBJ1-2): DGGITQSPKYLFRKEGQNVTLSCEQNLNHDAMYWYRQDPGQGLRLIYYSQIVNDFQKGDIAEGYSVSREKKESFPLTVTSAQKNPTAFYLCASRDGAVSNYGYTFGSGTRLTVV.

This clonotype was observed a few times. The chain has TRBV2 and TRBJ2-4; the match to TRBD1 covers 9 bases. Germline V gene lookup returns CDR1 SNHLY and CDR2 FYNNEI. Losses at the gene ends were 6 bases for V and 9 bases for J; bases not matched to a gene: 9. The CDR3 is 14 residues long. The CDR3 sequence is CASRRRDRVGIQYF. CDR3 in DNA: TGTGCCAGCAGGAGGAGGGACAGGGTGGGCATTCAGTACTTC.

This clonotype was counted between two and nine times. V usage is TRBV4-1 and J usage is TRBJ2-3; 8 positions match TRBD2. V lost 3 bases to trimming and J lost 0 bases; unmatched junction nucleotides: 11. Germline V gives CDR1 MGHRA, CDR2 YSYEKL. The CDR3 covers 18 residues. CDR3 in amino acids: CASSQLNRGGFSTDTQYF. The CDR3, as DNA: TGCGCCAGCAGCCAGCTGAATCGGGGGGGCTTTAGCACAGATACGCAGTATTTT.